This TCR beta chain emerged from a study of control samples from healthy donors and cancer patients. Trimming pared 4 bases from V and 1 base from J, leaving 14 bases between. CDR1 is SGHRS, CDR2 YFSETQ, per germline. This CDR3 is 15 amino acids long. The data were produced by immunoSEQ multiplex PCR, yet TCRdb's version contains in-frame clones alone and is incomplete. The profile shows about 150,000 clones, about 94% of them singletons. The TCR originated in a man aged 45-65 years in good health. Specimen: blood. This chain uses TRBV5-1 with TRBJ1-1; no clear D. The CDR3 DNA sequence: TGCGCCAGCAGCCCATCCCCGGGCCCGAACACTGAAGCTTTCTTT. Translation gives CASSPSPGPNTEAFF.